This TCR beta chain was sequenced for a study of T cell responses to AZD1222 COVID-19 vaccine. Second-dose intervals of approximately 4 or approximately 12 weeks were pooled. V was pared by 3 bases and J by 4 bases, with 1 base of the junction left unmatched. Germline CDR1 MGHDK, CDR2 SYGVNS. This CDR3 comprises 13 residues. Whole-study findings and limits: Donors were largely white British and mainly female; clonal diversity was possibly underestimated. Along spike, vaccine-associated CD4 TCRs were found throughout, with dominance at 160-218 and 743-854. Targets within unmutated variant regions were reportedly found for nearly half of spike-specific TCRs.

The assay was immunoSEQ multiplex PCR, and TCRdb's table has in-frame clones only and misses some. Altogether 75,000 to 100,000 clones are present, about 90% being singletons, with the ten largest covering roughly 3.1%. Regarding this clone: The antigen remains undetermined.

Material: peripheral blood, obtained 28 days after the second AZD1222 dose. The genes are TRBV25-1 and TRBJ1-2; 8 bases match TRBD1. The TCR was taken from an adult who received the AZD1222 COVID-19 vaccine. DNA for the CDR3: TGTGCCAGCAGTGATACAGGGGGCTATGGCTACACCTTC. The encoded protein is CASSDTGGYGYTF.